Included here is one T cell receptor beta chain sequence, with context. This specimen comes from a study of blood T cell repertoires in COVID-19. The assay was immunoSEQ multiplex PCR, and TCRdb's table has in-frame clones only and misses some. The sample gives roughly 64,000 clones, 86% of which show up once; roughly 1.2% is in the top ten. This CDR3 is built from 14 residues. The germline V gene encodes CDR1 WNHNN and CDR2 SYGVQD (reference sequence). Trimming cost V 2 bases and J 4 bases, with 10 bases left between them. Sequencing used peripheral blood. The chain joins TRBV10-1 to TRBJ2-3, with D maybe TRBD2 (5 bases). This TCR derives from a man between 35 and 55 years old with acute or convalescent COVID-19. CDR3 in amino acids: CASSEPTRADTQYF. The CDR3 DNA reads as TGCGCCAGCAGTGAGCCTACTAGGGCAGATACGCAGTATTTT.